This is a list of T cell receptor beta chains from one sample in a study of T cells in tuberculosis. Generated by immunoSEQ multiplex PCR, the TCRdb table keeps only in-frame clones and is missing some. The data contain 35,000 to 55,000 clones, roughly 96% of them singletons. Source material: PBMCs. The receptors come from a donor aged 5 to 30 with latent tuberculosis or without tuberculosis infection. Each CDR3 is given with its conserved first and last residue. Fields, in order: J gene, D gene, V gene, clone size, CDR3 length, CDR3 DNA, CDR3 protein. A D gene is named only where the DNA matches it firmly. The size entry is marked missing in some rows and otherwise reads once, few, many or a size class.

>TRBJ1-1|TRBD1|TRBV2|-|15
TGTGCCAGCAGCGATGGACAGGTATCGGGCACTGAAGCTTTCTTT
CASSDGQVSGTEAFF
>TRBJ2-3|TRBD2|TRBV27|-|19
TGTGCCAGCAGTTTAGGACCGGGACTAGCGGGGCAAAACACAGATACGCAGTATTTT
CASSLGPGLAGQNTDTQYF
>TRBJ1-3|-|TRBV18|-|14
TGTGCCAGCTCACCCAGGGACTCTGGAAACACCATATATTTT
CASSPRDSGNTIYF
>TRBJ2-5|-|TRBV11-2|-|15
TGTGCCAGCAGCTTAGTCCGGGTCCGAGGAGAGACCCAGTACTTC
CASSLVRVRGETQYF
>TRBJ2-7|-|TRBV4-1|-|15
TGCGCCAGCAGCCAAGAAGGGGTAAGCTCCTACGAGCAGTACTTC
CASSQEGVSSYEQYF
>TRBJ2-1|TRBD2|TRBV16|-|15
TGTGCCAGCAGCCAAACTAGCGGAGGCTACAATGAGCAGTTCTTC
CASSQTSGGYNEQFF
>TRBJ2-7|TRBD1|TRBV5-8|once|13
TGTGCCAGCAGCTGGGACAGTCCCTACGAGCAGTACTTC
CASSWDSPYEQYF
>TRBJ2-6|TRBD1|TRBV5-1|-|16
TGCGCCAGCAGCTTAACAGGGGACTCTGGGGCCAACGTCCTGACTTTC
CASSLTGDSGANVLTF
>TRBJ1-5|-|TRBV7-9|-|15
TGTGCCAGCAGCTTATCTCGGGGTGCTGGGCAGCCCCAGCATTTT
CASSLSRGAGQPQHF
>TRBJ1-1|-|TRBV7-6|-|13
TGTGCCAGCGGGACATCTACGAACACTGAAGCTTTCTTT
CASGTSTNTEAFF
>TRBJ2-3|-|TRBV10-1|-|15
TGCGCCAGCAGTGAGTCGGCGGGACCCACAGATACGCAGTATTTT
CASSESAGPTDTQYF
>TRBJ2-1|TRBD2|TRBV11-2|-|17
TGTGCCAGCAGCCTGTTTAGCGGGTGGAGCTCCTACAATGAGCAGTTCTTC
CASSLFSGWSSYNEQFF
>TRBJ1-2|TRBD1|TRBV5-1|-|16
TGCGCCAGCAGCTTCCTGACAGGGGGGCTGCCCAATGGCTACACCTTC
CASSFLTGGLPNGYTF
>TRBJ2-2|-|TRBV9|-|15
TGTGCCAGCAGCGTTGGGGGGTCGAACACCGGGGAGCTGTTTTTT
CASSVGGSNTGELFF
>TRBJ1-5|-|TRBV27|few|14
TGTGCCAGCAGTCCCCGAATAATCGGTCAGCCCCAGCATTTT
CASSPRIIGQPQHF
>TRBJ2-3|-|TRBV19|-|15
TGTGCCAGTAGTGCCTTGCAGACTAGCACAGATACGCAGTATTTT
CASSALQTSTDTQYF
>TRBJ2-1|-|TRBV9|-|17
TGTGCCAGCAGGTCCACAGGGGACTCAAGGGGGTACAATGAGCAGTTCTTC
CASRSTGDSRGYNEQFF
>TRBJ2-4|TRBD1|TRBV18|-|19
TGTGCCAGCTCACCACCAATGGGGACAGGGGCGGTGACCAAAAACATTCAGTACTTC
CASSPPMGTGAVTKNIQYF
>TRBJ2-7|-|TRBV5-6|-|11
TGTGCCAGCAGCTACAGAGTCGAGCAGTACTTC
CASSYRVEQYF
>TRBJ1-2|-|TRBV5-4|-|14
TGTGCCAGCAGCTTAGCAGGGTACAAAGATGGCTACACCTTC
CASSLAGYKDGYTF
>TRBJ2-7|-|TRBV5-6|-|14
TGTGCCAGCAGTTTCACGGGGGTAATCAACGAGCAGTACTTC
CASSFTGVINEQYF
>TRBJ2-2|-|TRBV5-1|-|16
TGCGCCAGCAGCCTTACAGGGTATCGGAACACCGGGGAGCTGTTTTTT
CASSLTGYRNTGELFF
>TRBJ2-7|-|TRBV7-9|once|14
TGTGCCAGCAGCTCTACCGGGAACTCCTACGAGCAGTACTTC
CASSSTGNSYEQYF
>TRBJ2-7|TRBD1|TRBV5-5|-|9
TGTGCCACCGCCGGGACAGGGTACTTC
CATAGTGYF
>TRBJ2-7|-|TRBV18|-|12
TGTGCCAGCTCAGCGGGACCTTACGAGCAGTACTTC
CASSAGPYEQYF
>TRBJ1-2|TRBD1|TRBV12-5|-|15
TGTGCTAGTGGTTTGGGGGGACAGCCTAACTATGGCTACACCTTC
CASGLGGQPNYGYTF
>TRBJ1-1|TRBD1|TRBV2|-|14
TGTGCCAGCAGTCCCGGGACAGGGTGGACTGAAGCTTTCTTT
CASSPGTGWTEAFF
>TRBJ2-1|TRBD2|TRBV7-6|-|17
TGTGCCAGCAGCTTAGGATCTAGCGGGAGTCTCTACAATGAGCAGTTCTTC
CASSLGSSGSLYNEQFF
>TRBJ1-3|TRBD1|TRBV27|-|15
TGTGCCAGCAGTCGGACAGGGGTCTCTGGAAACACCATATATTTT
CASSRTGVSGNTIYF
>TRBJ2-1|TRBD2|TRBV29-1|-|15
TGCAGCGTCCCACCGGGACTAGCGGGGGTGGGGGAGCAGTTCTTC
CSVPPGLAGVGEQFF
>TRBJ1-1|-|TRBV14|-|15
TGTGCCAGCAGCCAAGTTTTGGGGGGTTTGTCAGAGGCTTTCTTT
CASSQVLGGLSEAFF
>TRBJ2-1|TRBD2|TRBV5-1|once|15
TGCGCCAGCAGCTTGATGTCTAGCGGGGGGGATGAGCAGTTCTTC
CASSLMSSGGDEQFF
>TRBJ1-1|-|TRBV19|-|13
TGTGCCAGTAGGCGGGAGGGGGACCCTGAAGCTTTCTTT
CASRREGDPEAFF
>TRBJ1-6|-|TRBV5-1|-|17
TGCGCCAGCAGCTTGGATGTGACAGGCTCCTATAATTCACCCCTCCACTTT
CASSLDVTGSYNSPLHF
>TRBJ2-3|TRBD2|TRBV7-2|-|18
TGTGCCAGCAGCTTATGGCCTAATAGCGGGGGGGGCACAGATACGCAGTATTTT
CASSLWPNSGGGTDTQYF
>TRBJ1-2|-|TRBV5-8|-|16
TGTGCCAGCAGCTTGGCCCCTGGCGACAATCCCTATGGCTACACCTTC
CASSLAPGDNPYGYTF
>TRBJ2-7|-|TRBV25-1|few|13
TGTGCCAGCAGTGATGGGGGGACCTACGAGCAGTACTTC
CASSDGGTYEQYF
>TRBJ1-4|-|TRBV6-1|-|13
TGTGCCAGCAGTAGTCCGGGGTTTAAGTCACTGTTTTTT
CASSSPGFKSLFF
>TRBJ1-1|TRBD1|TRBV2|-|13
TGTGCCAGCAGCTACGACAGGGACACTGAAGCTTTCTTT
CASSYDRDTEAFF
>TRBJ1-2|-|TRBV7-9|once|15
TGTGCCAGCAGCTTAGCCGTGGACTTGAACTATGGCTACACCTTC
CASSLAVDLNYGYTF
>TRBJ1-5|TRBD1|TRBV4-1|-|17
TGCGCCAGCAGCCAAGCTTGGGACAGGGCTAGCAATCAGCCCCAGCATTTT
CASSQAWDRASNQPQHF
>TRBJ2-3|-|TRBV2|-|14
TGTGCCAGCAGTGAACGACAGGTCACAGATACGCAGTATTTT
CASSERQVTDTQYF
>TRBJ1-5|TRBD1|TRBV29-1|once|12
TGCAGCGTGGGACAGGGGAATCAGCCCCAGCATTTT
CSVGQGNQPQHF
>TRBJ1-1|TRBD1|TRBV6-5|-|16
TGTGCCAGCAGTTACCTCCGGACAGGGGGGTCAGTGTTGGCTTTCTTT
CASSYLRTGGSVLAFF
>TRBJ1-1|-|TRBV5-5|-|13
TGTGCCAGCAGCTTAGACCCTCGGGCTGAAGCTTTCTTT
CASSLDPRAEAFF
>TRBJ1-5|-|TRBV4-1|-|16
TGCGCCAGCAGCCAAGTAGGGGGTGAGGGCAATCAGCCCCAGCATTTT
CASSQVGGEGNQPQHF
>TRBJ1-1|-|TRBV10-3|-|15
TGTGCCATCAGTCCTGCGGGGACGGCGAACACTGAAGCTTTCTTT
CAISPAGTANTEAFF
>TRBJ1-1|-|TRBV30|-|12
TGTGCCGGGCAGGGGAGACGGGCTGAAGCTTTCTTT
CAGQGRRAEAFF
>TRBJ1-4|-|TRBV25-1|-|12
TGTGCCAGCACCCCTGGGAGTGAAAAACTGTTTTTT
CASTPGSEKLFF
>TRBJ2-7|TRBD1|TRBV6-5|-|15
TGTGCCAGCAGTCACACCGGGACAGGGGCCTACGAGCAGTACTTC
CASSHTGTGAYEQYF
>TRBJ2-1|-|TRBV27|-|16
TGTGCCAGCAGCCCCCATAACCGGGGGGCCTTCAATGAGCAGTTCTTC
CASSPHNRGAFNEQFF
>TRBJ1-5|TRBD1|TRBV6-1|-|14
TGTGCCAGCAGGGGCAGGGGGCGCAGTCAGCCCCAGCATTTT
CASRGRGRSQPQHF
>TRBJ2-1|-|TRBV27|-|16
TGTGCCAGCAGTCCCGTATTTGGGCCAGGATACAATGAGCAGTTCTTC
CASSPVFGPGYNEQFF
>TRBJ2-5|-|TRBV5-6|-|15
TGTGCCAGCAGCTTGGGAGCTGGTCCGGGAGAGACCCAGTACTTC
CASSLGAGPGETQYF
>TRBJ2-4|-|TRBV23-1|-|16
TGCGCCAGCAGTCAATTATGCGGCGGTACCAAAAACATTCAGTACTTC
CASSQLCGGTKNIQYF
>TRBJ1-2|-|TRBV30|-|15
TGTGCCTGGAGTGTTGGGGCGAGGAGCATCTATGGCTACACCTTC
CAWSVGARSIYGYTF